The rows below give T cell receptor beta chains drawn from one sample of a study of cytomegalovirus exposure and HLA in healthy donors. The data were produced by immunoSEQ multiplex PCR, yet TCRdb's version contains in-frame clones alone and is incomplete. In the table there are about 160,000 clones, roughly 79% of which are singletons. Sequencing was performed on PBMCs. The receptors originated from a woman between 50 and 59 years old in good health and CMV-seronegative. Each CDR3 is given with its conserved first and last residue. The order of the fields is CDR3 DNA, CDR3 protein, clone size, V gene, J gene, D gene. D genes are given only for firm matches. Size is stated for part of the rows, as once, few or many counts, or as a class when the clone is expanded.

cdr3_nt: TGTGCCAGCAGAGAAATCGGAGCTAACTATGGCTACACCTTC; cdr3_aa: CASREIGANYGYTF; clone_size: few; v_call: TRBV2; j_call: TRBJ1-2; d_call: NA
cdr3_nt: TGTGCCAGCAGCCTATGGGGGGATGAGCAGTTCTTC; cdr3_aa: CASSLWGDEQFF; clone_size: NA; v_call: TRBV11-2; j_call: TRBJ2-1; d_call: NA
cdr3_nt: TGTGCCAGTAGTCTAGGTGTATCTGAAGCTTTCTTT; cdr3_aa: CASSLGVSEAFF; clone_size: NA; v_call: TRBV19; j_call: TRBJ1-1; d_call: NA
cdr3_nt: TGTGCCAGCAGTTACGGACACGCGAACACTGAAGCTTTCTTT; cdr3_aa: CASSYGHANTEAFF; clone_size: NA; v_call: TRBV5-6; j_call: TRBJ1-1; d_call: NA
cdr3_nt: TGTGCCAGCTCACCATCCGGGAACGGAGAGACCCAGTACTTC; cdr3_aa: CASSPSGNGETQYF; clone_size: NA; v_call: TRBV18; j_call: TRBJ2-5; d_call: NA
cdr3_nt: TGTGCCAGCAGAGGGACAGGGGCGGGACAGCCCCAGCATTTT; cdr3_aa: CASRGTGAGQPQHF; clone_size: NA; v_call: TRBV2; j_call: TRBJ1-5; d_call: TRBD1
cdr3_nt: TGTGCCAGCAGCTTAGTAGGGGTGGACCTTTCGGATACGCAGTATTTT; cdr3_aa: CASSLVGVDLSDTQYF; clone_size: NA; v_call: TRBV7-2; j_call: TRBJ2-3; d_call: NA
cdr3_nt: TGCGCCAGCAGCCAAGATCCCAGGGGAAACTATGGCTACACCTTC; cdr3_aa: CASSQDPRGNYGYTF; clone_size: once; v_call: TRBV4-3; j_call: TRBJ1-2; d_call: NA
cdr3_nt: TGTGCCAGCAGCCTCCAAGGAGACACAGATACGCAGTATTTT; cdr3_aa: CASSLQGDTDTQYF; clone_size: NA; v_call: TRBV4-2; j_call: TRBJ2-3; d_call: NA
cdr3_nt: TGTGCCAGCAGCGTAGCAGGGTTGGGTCCTGGAAACACCATATATTTT; cdr3_aa: CASSVAGLGPGNTIYF; clone_size: NA; v_call: TRBV9; j_call: TRBJ1-3; d_call: NA
cdr3_nt: TGTTCCAGCAGCTTACAGCGGACAGGGGGAAACACCATATATTTT; cdr3_aa: CSSSLQRTGGNTIYF; clone_size: NA; v_call: TRBV7-9; j_call: TRBJ1-3; d_call: TRBD1
cdr3_nt: TGTGCCAGCAGTTTCGACAGGGGGCCCTTTAATTTC; cdr3_aa: CASSFDRGPFNF; clone_size: NA; v_call: TRBV2; j_call: TRBJ1-2; d_call: TRBD1
cdr3_nt: TGTGCCAGCAGGAACGGGGGGACCTCCGAGCAGTACTTC; cdr3_aa: CASRNGGTSEQYF; clone_size: NA; v_call: TRBV27; j_call: TRBJ2-7; d_call: TRBD2
cdr3_nt: TGTGCCAGCTCACTTGCCGGGAAGGGTAACGACGAGCAGTACTTC; cdr3_aa: CASSLAGKGNDEQYF; clone_size: NA; v_call: TRBV18; j_call: TRBJ2-7; d_call: NA
cdr3_nt: TGCGCCAGCAGTGAAGTTGGGGGGACTGAAGCTTTCTTT; cdr3_aa: CASSEVGGTEAFF; clone_size: NA; v_call: TRBV10-1; j_call: TRBJ1-1; d_call: NA
cdr3_nt: TGTGCCAGCAGGCGCGACGGGGGTTGGTCCTACGAGCAGTACTTC; cdr3_aa: CASRRDGGWSYEQYF; clone_size: few; v_call: TRBV5-4; j_call: TRBJ2-7; d_call: NA
cdr3_nt: TGCGCCAGCAGCTTACTAGCGGATAACACCGGGGAGCTGTTTTTT; cdr3_aa: CASSLLADNTGELFF; clone_size: once; v_call: TRBV5-1; j_call: TRBJ2-2; d_call: TRBD2
cdr3_nt: TGTGCCAGCAGCACCGGCGACAAAGCCTACGAGCAGTACTTC; cdr3_aa: CASSTGDKAYEQYF; clone_size: NA; v_call: TRBV7-2; j_call: TRBJ2-7; d_call: NA
cdr3_nt: TGCGCCAGCAGCTTGGCTGGACAGCCCTTCTATGGCTACACCTTC; cdr3_aa: CASSLAGQPFYGYTF; clone_size: few; v_call: TRBV5-1; j_call: TRBJ1-2; d_call: NA
cdr3_nt: TGTGCCAGCAGCTTAGGAGGAGCCAATGAGCAGTTCTTC; cdr3_aa: CASSLGGANEQFF; clone_size: once; v_call: TRBV7-9; j_call: TRBJ2-1; d_call: NA
cdr3_nt: TGTGCCAGCTCCAATCAGGGGGCCTCTGGAAACACCATATATTTT; cdr3_aa: CASSNQGASGNTIYF; clone_size: NA; v_call: TRBV18; j_call: TRBJ1-3; d_call: TRBD1
cdr3_nt: TGTGCCAGTAGTATATCGGGGACAGGGGCCACGATTTTGGGGCCCCAGCATTTT; cdr3_aa: CASSISGTGATILGPQHF; clone_size: NA; v_call: TRBV19; j_call: TRBJ1-5; d_call: TRBD1
cdr3_nt: TGTGCCAGCAGAGGGGACAGGGGGGAGCAGTTCTTC; cdr3_aa: CASRGDRGEQFF; clone_size: NA; v_call: TRBV2; j_call: TRBJ2-1; d_call: TRBD1
cdr3_nt: TGCGCCAGCACCCTCGAGGGTGGGGCCAACGTCCTGACTTTC; cdr3_aa: CASTLEGGANVLTF; clone_size: once; v_call: TRBV4-3; j_call: TRBJ2-6; d_call: NA
cdr3_nt: TGTGCCAGTAGTCGTGACAGGGTGAACACTGAAGCTTTCTTT; cdr3_aa: CASSRDRVNTEAFF; clone_size: NA; v_call: TRBV19; j_call: TRBJ1-1; d_call: TRBD1
cdr3_nt: TGTGCCATCAGTGAGTCGGGCCAGGGGCCAACTGAAGCTTTCTTT; cdr3_aa: CAISESGQGPTEAFF; clone_size: NA; v_call: TRBV10-3; j_call: TRBJ1-1; d_call: NA
cdr3_nt: TGCGCCAGCAGCTGGGGCAGCTCGAGCGGGAGGCTCGGATCGGACAATGAGCAGTTCTTC; cdr3_aa: CASSWGSSSGRLGSDNEQFF; clone_size: NA; v_call: TRBV5-1; j_call: TRBJ2-1; d_call: TRBD2
cdr3_nt: TGCGCCAGCCCCCGGCGGTGGACTAGGTCCTACAATGAGCAGTTCTTC; cdr3_aa: CASPRRWTRSYNEQFF; clone_size: NA; v_call: TRBV10-1; j_call: TRBJ2-1; d_call: TRBD2
cdr3_nt: TGTGCCAGCTCACCACTCAATAGCGTGCCAGATACGCAGTATTTT; cdr3_aa: CASSPLNSVPDTQYF; clone_size: NA; v_call: TRBV18; j_call: TRBJ2-3; d_call: NA